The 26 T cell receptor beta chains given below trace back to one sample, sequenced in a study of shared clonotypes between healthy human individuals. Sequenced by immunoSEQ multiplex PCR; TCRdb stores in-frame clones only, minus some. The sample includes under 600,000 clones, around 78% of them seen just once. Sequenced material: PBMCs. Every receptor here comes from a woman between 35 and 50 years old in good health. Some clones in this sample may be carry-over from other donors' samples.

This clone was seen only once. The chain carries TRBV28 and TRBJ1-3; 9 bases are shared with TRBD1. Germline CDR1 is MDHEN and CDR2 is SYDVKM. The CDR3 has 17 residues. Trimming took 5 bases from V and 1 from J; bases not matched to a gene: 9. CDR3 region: CASSPSGQGRSGNTIYF. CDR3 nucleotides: TGTGCCAGCAGTCCCTCAGGACAGGGGAGATCTGGAAACACCATATATTTT.

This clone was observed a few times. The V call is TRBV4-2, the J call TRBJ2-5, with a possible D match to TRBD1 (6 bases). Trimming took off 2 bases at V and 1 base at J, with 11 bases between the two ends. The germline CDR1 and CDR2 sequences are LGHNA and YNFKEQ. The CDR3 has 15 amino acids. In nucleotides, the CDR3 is TGTGCCAGCAGCCAATCACAGGGTTCCCAAGAGACCCAGTACTTC. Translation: CASSQSQGSQETQYF.

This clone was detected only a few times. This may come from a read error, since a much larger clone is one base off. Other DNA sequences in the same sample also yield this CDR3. For the CDR3, the DNA is TGTGCCAGCAGCTTTAGCACAGATACGCAGTATTTT. Amino acids: CASSFSTDTQYF. The V and J genes are TRBV7-9 and TRBJ2-3; no reliable D call. CDR3 length: 12 residues. Trimming took 3 bases from V and 0 from J, leaving 1 base between them. Germline V gene lookup returns CDR1 SEHNR and CDR2 FQNEAQ (reference sequence).

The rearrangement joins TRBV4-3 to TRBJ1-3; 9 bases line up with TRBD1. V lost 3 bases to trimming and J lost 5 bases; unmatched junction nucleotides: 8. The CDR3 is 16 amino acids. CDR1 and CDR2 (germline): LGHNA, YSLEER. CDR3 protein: CASSQTPGQGRNTIYF. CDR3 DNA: TGCGCCAGCAGCCAGACCCCGGGACAGGGCCGAAACACCATATATTTT.

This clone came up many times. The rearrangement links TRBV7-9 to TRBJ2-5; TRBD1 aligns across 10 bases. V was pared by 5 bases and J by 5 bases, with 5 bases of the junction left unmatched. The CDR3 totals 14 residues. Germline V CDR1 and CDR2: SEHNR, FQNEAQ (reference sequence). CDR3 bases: TGTGCCAGCAGCCGGGGACAGGGGTGGGAGACCCAGTACTTC. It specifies CASSRGQGWETQYF.

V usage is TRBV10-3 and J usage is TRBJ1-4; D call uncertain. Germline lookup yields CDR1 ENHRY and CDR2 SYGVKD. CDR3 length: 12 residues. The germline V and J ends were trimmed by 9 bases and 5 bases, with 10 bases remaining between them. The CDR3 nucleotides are TGTGCCATACGACCGGAAAATGAAAAACTGTTTTTT. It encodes CAIRPENEKLFF.

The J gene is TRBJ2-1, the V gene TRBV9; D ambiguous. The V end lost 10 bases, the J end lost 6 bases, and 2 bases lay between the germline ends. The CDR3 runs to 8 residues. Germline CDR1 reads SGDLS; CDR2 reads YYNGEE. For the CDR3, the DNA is TGTGCCGTCAATGAGCAGTTCTTC. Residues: CAVNEQFF.

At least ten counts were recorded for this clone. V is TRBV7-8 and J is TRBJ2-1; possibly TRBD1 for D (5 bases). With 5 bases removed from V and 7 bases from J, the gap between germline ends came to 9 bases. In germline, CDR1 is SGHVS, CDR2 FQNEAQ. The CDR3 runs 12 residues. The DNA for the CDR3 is TGTGCCAGCAGCCCCCGACAGAATGAGCAGTTCTTC. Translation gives CASSPRQNEQFF.

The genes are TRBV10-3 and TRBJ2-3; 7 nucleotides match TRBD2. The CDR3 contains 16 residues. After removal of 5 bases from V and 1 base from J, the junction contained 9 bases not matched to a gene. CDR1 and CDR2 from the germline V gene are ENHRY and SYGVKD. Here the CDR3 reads CAISPLGTMGTDTQYF. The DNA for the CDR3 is TGTGCCATCAGTCCCTTAGGGACTATGGGCACAGATACGCAGTATTTT.

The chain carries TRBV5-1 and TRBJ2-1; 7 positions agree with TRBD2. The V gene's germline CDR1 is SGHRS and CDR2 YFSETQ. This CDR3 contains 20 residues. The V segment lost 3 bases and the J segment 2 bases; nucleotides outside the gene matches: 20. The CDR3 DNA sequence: TGCGCCAGCAGCTCTGGGAGGGTGGCTAGCCCCGACTCAACCTACAATGAGCAGTTCTTC. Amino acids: CASSSGRVASPDSTYNEQFF.

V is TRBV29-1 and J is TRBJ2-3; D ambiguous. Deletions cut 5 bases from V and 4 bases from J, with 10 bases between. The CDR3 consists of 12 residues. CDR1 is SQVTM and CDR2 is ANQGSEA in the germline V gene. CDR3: CSVTLAADTQYF. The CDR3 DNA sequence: TGCAGCGTTACCTTAGCAGCAGATACGCAGTATTTT.

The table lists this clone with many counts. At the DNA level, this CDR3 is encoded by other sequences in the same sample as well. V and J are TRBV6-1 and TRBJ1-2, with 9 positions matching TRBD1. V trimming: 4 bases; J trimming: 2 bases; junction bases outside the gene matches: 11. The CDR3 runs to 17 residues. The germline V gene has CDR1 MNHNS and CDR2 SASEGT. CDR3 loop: CASSADRGRVPNYGYTF. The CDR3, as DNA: TGTGCCAGCAGTGCGGACAGGGGCCGCGTCCCGAACTATGGCTACACCTTC.

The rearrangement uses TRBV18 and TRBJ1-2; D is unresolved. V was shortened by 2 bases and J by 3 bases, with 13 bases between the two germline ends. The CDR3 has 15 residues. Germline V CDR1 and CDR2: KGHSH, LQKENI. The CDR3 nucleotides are TGTGCCAGCTCACCAGCATCGTCGATAGACTATGGCTACACCTTC. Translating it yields CASSPASSIDYGYTF.

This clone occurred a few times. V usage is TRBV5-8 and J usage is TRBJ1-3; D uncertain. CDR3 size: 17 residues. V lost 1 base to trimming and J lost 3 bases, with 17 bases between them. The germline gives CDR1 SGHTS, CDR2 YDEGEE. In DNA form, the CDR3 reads TGTGCCAGCAGCTTGTTAGGGTCCTGGGGTAGTGGAAACACCATATATTTT. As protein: CASSLLGSWGSGNTIYF.

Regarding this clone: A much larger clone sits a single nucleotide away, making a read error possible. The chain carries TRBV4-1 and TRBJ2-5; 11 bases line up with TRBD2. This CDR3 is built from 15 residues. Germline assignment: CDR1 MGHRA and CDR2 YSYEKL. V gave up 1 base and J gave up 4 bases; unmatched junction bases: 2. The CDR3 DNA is TGCGCCAGCAGCCAAGGGCTAGCGGGAGGAGAGACCCAGTACTTC. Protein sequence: CASSQGLAGGETQYF.

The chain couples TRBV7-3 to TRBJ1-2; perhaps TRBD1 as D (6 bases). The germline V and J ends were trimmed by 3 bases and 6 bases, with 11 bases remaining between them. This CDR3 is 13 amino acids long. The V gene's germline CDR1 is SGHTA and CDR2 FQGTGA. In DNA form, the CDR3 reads TGTGCCAGCAGCTTCGGGGGGCTGGATGGCTACACCTTC. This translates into CASSFGGLDGYTF.

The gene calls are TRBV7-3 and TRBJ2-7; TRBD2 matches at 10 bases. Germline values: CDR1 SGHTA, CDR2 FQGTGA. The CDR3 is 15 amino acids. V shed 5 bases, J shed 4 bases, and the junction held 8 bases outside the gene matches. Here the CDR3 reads CASSPSGSLTYEQYF. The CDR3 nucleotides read TGTGCCAGCAGCCCTAGCGGGAGCCTTACGTACGAGCAGTACTTC.

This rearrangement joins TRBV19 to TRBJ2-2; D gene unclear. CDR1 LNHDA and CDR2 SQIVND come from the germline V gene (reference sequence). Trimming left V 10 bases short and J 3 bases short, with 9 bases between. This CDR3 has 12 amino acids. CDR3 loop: CATAVHTGELFF. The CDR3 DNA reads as TGTGCCACCGCCGTCCACACCGGGGAGCTGTTTTTT.

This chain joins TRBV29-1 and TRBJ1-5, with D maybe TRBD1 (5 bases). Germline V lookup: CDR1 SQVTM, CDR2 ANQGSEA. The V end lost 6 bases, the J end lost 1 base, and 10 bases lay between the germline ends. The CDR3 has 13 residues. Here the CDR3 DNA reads TGCAGCGTGACGGACAAAAGCAATCAGCCCCAGCATTTT. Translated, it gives CSVTDKSNQPQHF. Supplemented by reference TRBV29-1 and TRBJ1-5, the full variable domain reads SAVISQKPSRDICQRGTSLTIQCQVDSQVTMMFWYRQQPGQSLTLIATANQGSEATYESGFVIDKFPISRPNLTFSTLTVSNMSPEDSSIYLCSVTDKSNQPQHFGDGTRLSIL.

CDR3 DNA: TGTGCCAGCAGCTCGTGGGACAGGGAAGACTATGGCTACACCTTC. It translates to CASSSWDREDYGYTF. V and J are TRBV5-4 and TRBJ1-2, with 9 bases fitting TRBD1. The V and J ends lost 3 bases and 3 bases, in that order; junction bases with no gene match: 6. The CDR3 runs 15 residues. Germline CDR1 SGHNT, CDR2 YYREEE (reference sequence).

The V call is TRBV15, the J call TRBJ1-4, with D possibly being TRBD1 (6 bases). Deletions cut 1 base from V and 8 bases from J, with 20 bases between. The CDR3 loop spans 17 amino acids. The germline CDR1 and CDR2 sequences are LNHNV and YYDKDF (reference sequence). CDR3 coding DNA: TGTGCCACCAGCAGAGGCCCGAGGGAGGACAGTAAGGAAAAACTGTTTTTT. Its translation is CATSRGPREDSKEKLFF.

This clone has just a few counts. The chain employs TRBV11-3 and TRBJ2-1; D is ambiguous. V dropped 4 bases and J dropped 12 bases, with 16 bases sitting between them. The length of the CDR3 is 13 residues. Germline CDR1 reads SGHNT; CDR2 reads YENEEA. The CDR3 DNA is TGTGCCAGCAGCTCCAACCCAATGGGCGGGCAGTTCTTC. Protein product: CASSSNPMGGQFF.

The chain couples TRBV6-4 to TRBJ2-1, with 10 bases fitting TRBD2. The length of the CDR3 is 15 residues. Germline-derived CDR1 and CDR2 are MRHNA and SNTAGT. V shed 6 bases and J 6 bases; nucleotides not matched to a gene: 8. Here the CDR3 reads CASSETSGATNEQFF. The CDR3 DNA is TGTGCCAGCAGCGAAACTAGCGGGGCCACCAATGAGCAGTTCTTC.

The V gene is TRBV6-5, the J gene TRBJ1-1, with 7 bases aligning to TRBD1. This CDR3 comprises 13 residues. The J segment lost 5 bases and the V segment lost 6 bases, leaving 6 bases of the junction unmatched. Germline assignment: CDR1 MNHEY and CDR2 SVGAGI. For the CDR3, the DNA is TGTGCCAGCAGCGAGGGGGCGCGGACTGAAGCTTTCTTT. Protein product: CASSEGARTEAFF.

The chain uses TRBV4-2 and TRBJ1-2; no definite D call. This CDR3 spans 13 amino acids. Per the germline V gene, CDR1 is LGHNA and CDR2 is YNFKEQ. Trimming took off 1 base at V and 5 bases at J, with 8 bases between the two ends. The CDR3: CASSQGTEYGYTF. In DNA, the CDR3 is TGTGCCAGCAGCCAAGGCACGGAGTATGGCTACACCTTC.

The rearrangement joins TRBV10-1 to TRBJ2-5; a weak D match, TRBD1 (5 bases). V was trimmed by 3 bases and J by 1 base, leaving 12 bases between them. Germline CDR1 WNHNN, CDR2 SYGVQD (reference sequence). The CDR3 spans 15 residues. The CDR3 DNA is TGCGCCAGCAGTGATGGAAGACAGAGCCAAGAGACCCAGTACTTC. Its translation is CASSDGRQSQETQYF.